This entry concerns a single T cell receptor (beta chain). Time point: newly diagnosed GD, antithyroid drugs for less than 3 months. From RNA extracted from PBMCs, the TCR library was made. The record originates from a study of regulatory T cells in long-lasting Graves disease. iRepertoire HTBI primers and Arm-PCR of CDR3 regions built TCR beta libraries. TCRdb processed the multiplex PCR reads anew with MiXCR; each CDR3 protein has one entry. The repertoire holds a few hundred thousand distinct CDR3 sequences, with about 12% as singletons. The germline V and J ends were trimmed by 1 base and 8 bases, with 15 bases remaining between them. The CDR3 runs 15 residues. Germline V gene data show CDR1 as MNHNS and CDR2 as SASEGT. The same data also went into a second study, on T cells in Graves' hyperthyroidism and ophthalmopathy.

This clonotype was sampled from a young woman with Graves disease. This chain uses TRBV6-1 with TRBJ2-1; D uncertain. The sequences come from peripheral blood mononuclear cells (PBMCs), collected at new diagnosis, from a patient treated with antithyroid drugs. CDR3 bases: TGTGCCAGCAGTGAAGAGACTTCTTCCTGGGATGAGCAGTTCTTC. Translated: CASSEETSSWDEQFF.